The present entry profiles one T cell receptor (beta chain) with its context. The target of this receptor is not known. No base quality values were provided; no much bigger clone lies one nucleotide off. This sample was included in a study of shared clonotypes between healthy human individuals (TCRdb year 2020). Background for the entire study: The cohort included a few men and a couple of women between 18 and 49 years of age. For each donor, CD4 naive and CD4 memory were each given three plates, CD8 naive was given two plates, and CD8 memory was given one plate. Blood TCR repertoires of four to six healthy adults were deeply sequenced to estimate repertoire size and the extent of clonotype sharing between individuals. To increase sequencing depth and limit assay-specific biases, different laboratories used diverse techniques to prepare libraries and sequence TCR repertoires. Between about 0.85 and 10 billion PBMCs per donor were obtained by leukapheresis. Broad study findings and their caveats: Naive subsets generally had larger estimated clonotype richness than memory subsets. Pairwise subsampling led to the expectation that sequencing depth would affect the degree of clonotype sharing among donors. Roughly 5.2% of naive CD4, 3.5% of naive CD8, about 2.1% of memory CD4, and about 0.4% of memory CD8 clonotypes were shared across several donors. Clonotypes shared by all four sorted-subset donors showed higher generation probabilities than non-shared clonotypes. Sampling was restricted to blood, and TCR repertoires in tissue are likely to differ from TCR repertoires in blood. Even with the large sequencing depth, rarefaction of the sorted-subset datasets indicated that sequencing was incomplete. The genetic and exposure-history diversity represented was limited by the small number of donors.

The donors were healthy, HIV-negative adults who had no recently reported acute infections or vaccinations. Every donor was a Caucasian adult residing in Nashville, Tennessee, USA. Magnetic negative selection was used to enrich CD4+ T cells, after which naive cells were positively selected on CD45RA and the negative fraction became the memory subset. Blood was collected by leukapheresis, and PBMCs were isolated by Ficoll-Histopaque density gradient centrifugation and then cryopreserved in liquid nitrogen vapor phase. Analytical flow cytometry was used to check the purity and quantity of every magnetically sorted T cell population. Genomic DNA was isolated from every sorted fraction and measured by UV absorbance on a Nanodrop 2000c. TCR CDR3 regions were amplified from genomic DNA by multiplex PCR using the deep immunoSEQ assay. Extracted genomic DNA from each cell subset was spread evenly across all wells of several immunoSEQ 96-well plates, with each plate serving as a replicate. For sorted subsets, roughly 190 ng of genomic DNA, equivalent to some 30,000 T cell genomes, went into each replicate PCR. Purified libraries were quantified with a Qubit 3.0 fluorometer, sized on a Bioanalyzer 2100, and re-quantified with the KAPA Library Quantification kit. Each immunoSEQ 96-well plate was sequenced on its own single-read 150-cycle Illumina NextSeq 550 flow cell. As for how the authors treated the data: Because only junctional sequences without quality scores were contained in the immunoSEQ output, filtering matching that applied to full-length reads could not be performed. Sequences were annotated with PyIR, a Python wrapper for IgBLAST v1.9, and V/J genes and CDR3 were assigned using IMGT germline references. Any read was removed if the V/J assignment was weak (E-value above 1e-6), the CDR3 was missing, or the read contained stop codons, out-of-frame junctions, or ambiguous translated residues. V3J clonotypes were defined by identical inferred V gene, J gene, and CDR3 amino acid sequence. The percentage overlap between two repertoires was calculated by dividing the number of shared unique clonotypes by the size of the smaller repertoire. Three approaches were used to assess repertoire richness: RTK rarefaction, the Chao1 estimator, and Recon v2.1 estimates of unobserved clonotypes. Generation probabilities were computed with OLGA for all TCRbeta clonotypes obtained by the gDNA method from a handful of donors. TCRdb's version of the immuneACCESS table is confined to in-frame rearrangements and falls short of the full clone set. An unresolved V gene accounts for under half of the shortfall where checked; the remainder is of unknown origin. V, J and clone size are taken as reported in that table, and D and trimming were inferred from the DNA itself. Here the sample has just over 2,000,000 clones; roughly 96% occur a single time. The ten largest make up 0.13% of the sample.

Germline trimming: 0 bases from V, 7 bases from J; junction bases outside gene matches: 4. Per the germline V gene, SGDLS is the CDR1 and YYNGEE is the CDR2. Counted from cysteine to phenylalanine, this CDR3 has 15 amino acids. The entry retains the CDR3 DNA only, 45 bases that are in frame from base 1. The TCR originated in a man between 18 and 35 years old in good health. Recombination connected TRBV9 to TRBJ2-1, and TRBD2 matches 10 of the central bases. Sample: naive CD4+ T cells sorted from blood. This sample's cell subset or site label indicates: CD45RA+ positively selected. The bases read TGTGCCAGCAGCGTAGAGACTAGCGGGCAAAATGAGCAGTTCTTC. It specifies CASSVETSGQNEQFF. The CDR3 plus the reference TRBV9 and TRBJ2-1 genes for the other parts give the full variable domain: DSGVTQTPKHLITATGQRVTLRCSPRSGDLSVYWYQQSLDQGLQFLIQYYNGEERAKGNILERFSAQQFPDLHSELNLSSLELGDSALYFCASSVETSGQNEQFFGPGTRLTVL.